This T cell receptor (beta chain) was recovered during a study of blood T cell repertoires in COVID-19. Study-wide context: Acute and convalescent COVID-19 samples came from the United States, Italy and Spain. In each case, the material was cDNA or gDNA derived from T cells, B-cell-depleted T cells, or PBMCs.

This clone has more than one count but fewer than ten. Sequencing was performed with immunoSEQ multiplex PCR; in TCRdb, only in-frame clones are kept and a portion is missing. Altogether 55,000 to 75,000 clones are present, about 83% being singletons, with the ten largest covering approximately 23%. Germline V gene lookup returns CDR1 LNHDA and CDR2 SQIVND (reference sequence). V dropped 7 bases and J dropped 1; count of bases not matched to a gene: 7. The length of the CDR3 is 15 residues. This clonotype originated in a human donor in a cohort sampled during active COVID-19. The specimen was peripheral blood. This sequence joins TRBV19 and TRBJ1-5, with 7 bases fitting TRBD1. CDR3 coding DNA: TGTGCCAGTATTTCGGGGACAGAGAGCAATCAGCCCCAGCATTTT. As protein: CASISGTESNQPQHF.